A single sample gave rise to the 20 T cell receptor beta chains below, sequenced in a study of blood T cell repertoires in COVID-19. The protocol was immunoSEQ multiplex PCR, while the TCRdb copy is restricted to in-frame clones and leaves out a portion. This table holds tens of thousands of clones, approximately 80% found once. The sample taken for sequencing was peripheral blood. Receptors originate from an elderly woman with acute or convalescent COVID-19.

This clone was counted only a few times. The V gene is TRBV2, the J gene TRBJ2-1, with 14 bases matching TRBD2. CDR3 length: 16 amino acids. CDR1 and CDR2 (germline): SNHLY, FYNNEI. The V segment lost 1 base and the J segment 7 bases; nucleotides outside the gene matches: 3. The CDR3 DNA reads TGTGCCAGCAGTGAAGGGAGACTAGCGGGAGGGAATGAGCAGTTCTTC. Protein sequence: CASSEGRLAGGNEQFF.

The CDR3 DNA follows: TGTGCCAGCAGCCGCACTGTGACGGGGAATCAGCCCCAGCATTTT. This codes for CASSRTVTGNQPQHF. This sequence joins TRBV7-2 and TRBJ1-5; unclear D gene. Germline V CDR1 and CDR2: SGHTA, FQGNSA. The CDR3 length is 15 residues. V was trimmed by 5 bases and J by 4 bases, leaving 15 bases between them. Looking up the rest from reference TRBV7-2 and TRBJ1-5 gives the full variable domain: GAGVSQSPSNKVTEKGKDVELRCDPISGHTALYWYRQSLGQGLEFLIYFQGNSAPDKSGLPSDRFSAERTGGSVSTLTIQRTQQEDSAVYLCASSRTVTGNQPQHFGDGTRLSIL.

The genes are TRBV9 and TRBJ1-1; a possible D gene is TRBD1 (6 bases). Germline CDR1 reads SGDLS; CDR2 reads YYNGEE. The ends were cut back, 0 bases at V and 8 bases at J, with 14 bases in the middle. The CDR3 sequence is 14 residues long. CDR3 nucleotides: TGTGCCAGCAGCGTAGAGGGGGAGGGCGACGAAGCTTTCTTT. Translation: CASSVEGEGDEAFF.

This clone has more than one count but fewer than ten. The J gene is TRBJ2-2, the V gene TRBV19; the match to TRBD2 covers 10 bases. With V trimmed by 6 bases and J by 5 bases, 9 bases remained unmatched. Germline-derived CDR1 and CDR2 are LNHDA and SQIVND (reference sequence). The CDR3 extends over 16 amino acids. The chain's CDR3 is CASSRIQTSGTGELFF. CDR3 nucleotide sequence: TGTGCCAGTAGCCGTATACAGACTAGCGGGACCGGGGAGCTGTTTTTT. The variable domain in full, with the rest retrieved from reference TRBV19 and TRBJ2-2, is DGGITQSPKYLFRKEGQNVTLSCEQNLNHDAMYWYRQDPGQGLRLIYYSQIVNDFQKGDIAEGYSVSREKKESFPLTVTSAQKNPTAFYLCASSRIQTSGTGELFFGEGSRLTVL.

This chain uses TRBV4-3 with TRBJ1-4; TRBD1 matches 7 bases. Germline V gene lookup returns CDR1 LGHNA and CDR2 YSLEER. The CDR3 is 16 amino acids. J lost 10 bases, V lost 4 bases, and 15 bases had no gene match. The DNA for the CDR3 is TGCGCCAGCAGCCTTCAAGTAGGGACAGCTGAAGGAAAACTGTTTTTT. Protein product: CASSLQVGTAEGKLFF.

This clone was seen once. The chain carries TRBV19 and TRBJ1-2; 7 bases map to TRBD1. The V and J ends lost 2 bases and 7 bases, in that order; junction bases with no gene match: 10. Germline values: CDR1 LNHDA, CDR2 SQIVND (reference sequence). The CDR3 contains 15 residues. The DNA of the CDR3 is TGTGCCAGTAGTATAACCCCCGTGGGACAGTTTGGCTACACCTTC. Amino acid sequence: CASSITPVGQFGYTF.

The chain has TRBV19 and TRBJ1-6; D might be TRBD1 (6 bases). Germline V CDR1 and CDR2: LNHDA, SQIVND (reference sequence). The CDR3 is made up of 14 amino acids. V lost 10 bases and J 9 bases, leaving 19 bases between the germline ends. DNA for the CDR3: TGTGCCACCACCCGGGGGGCTCTCGGTTCACCCCTCCACTTT. As protein: CATTRGALGSPLHF.

V usage is TRBV3-1 (or the pseudogene TRBV3-2) and J usage is TRBJ1-4; D perhaps matches TRBD1 (5 bases). The CDR3 has 16 residues. The V gene's germline CDR1 is LGHDT and CDR2 YNNKEL (reference sequence). V lost 3 bases and J 5 bases, leaving 16 bases between the germline ends. CDR3 sequence: CASSHSGGGLNEKLFF. The CDR3 bases are TGTGCCAGCAGCCATTCGGGGGGGGGTTTAAATGAAAAACTGTTTTTT.

V usage is TRBV11-2 and J usage is TRBJ2-3; no reliable D call. The CDR3 is made up of 14 amino acids. CDR1 is SGHAT and CDR2 is FQNNGV in the germline V gene. V lost 7 bases, J lost 3 bases, and 14 bases lay in between. The CDR3 DNA follows: TGTGCCAGCACCCGACCTGGGCAGACAGATACGCAGTATTTT. It yields the protein CASTRPGQTDTQYF.

This sequence joins TRBV6-5 and TRBJ1-1; 8 bases line up with TRBD1. V was pared by 7 bases and J by 3 bases, with 4 bases of the junction left unmatched. The CDR3 is 13 residues long. The germline V gene has CDR1 MNHEY and CDR2 SVGAGI. The CDR3 region is CASTLQGDTEAFF. The CDR3 DNA sequence: TGTGCCAGCACTTTACAGGGGGACACTGAAGCTTTCTTT.

In this sample, this clone turned up a few times. The genes are TRBV7-8 and TRBJ1-5; D may be TRBD1 (5 bases). Trimming left V 5 bases short and J 7 bases short, with 24 bases between. The CDR3 has 17 residues. Germline V gene data show CDR1 as SGHVS and CDR2 as FQNEAQ. The CDR3 is CASSRLERGVPGQPQHF. The CDR3 DNA reads TGTGCCAGCAGCCGACTAGAACGGGGGGTGCCGGGACAGCCCCAGCATTTT.

The chain recombines TRBV28 with TRBJ1-5; 8 bases match TRBD1. V shed 4 bases, J shed 2 bases, and the junction held 13 bases outside the gene matches. This CDR3 region has 18 residues. Germline loops: CDR1 MDHEN, CDR2 SYDVKM. The CDR3 loop reads CASSSTRSGGGGNQPQHF. The CDR3 DNA sequence: TGTGCCAGCAGTTCCACACGATCAGGGGGCGGAGGCAATCAGCCCCAGCATTTT.

This clone has more than one count but fewer than ten. The J gene is TRBJ2-2, the V gene TRBV11-2; 7 bases are shared with TRBD2. The CDR3 covers 15 residues. With V trimmed by 4 bases and J by 6 bases, 8 bases remained unmatched. From germline, CDR1 is SGHAT and CDR2 FQNNGV. The CDR3 bases are TGTGCCAGCAGCTCCAGTCCTAGCGGACCCGGGGAGCTGTTTTTT. It specifies CASSSSPSGPGELFF.

The genes are TRBV18 and TRBJ2-6; a weak D match, TRBD1 (6 bases). Germline V gene data show CDR1 as KGHSH and CDR2 as LQKENI. V was clipped by 1 base and J by 2 bases, with 12 bases between them. The length of the CDR3 is 17 residues. This CDR3 reads CASSPLPRDTGANVLTF. The DNA of the CDR3 is TGTGCCAGCTCACCACTACCCCGGGACACTGGGGCCAACGTCCTGACTTTC.

This clone has a handful of counts. The chain has TRBV12-1 and TRBJ1-1; the table calls TRBD1, which could not be checked here. TRBV12-1 is described as a pseudogene. The CDR3 has 15 amino acids. Here the CDR3 reads CASSLPKLGPIEAFF. For the CDR3, the DNA is TGTGCCAGCAGCCTCCCCAAGTTGGGCCCCATTGAAGCTTTCTTT.

This chain links TRBV7-9 with TRBJ2-2; TRBD2 matches 14 bases. The CDR3 length is 19 residues. The trim removed 5 bases at V and 2 bases at J, leaving 10 bases unmatched. CDR1 is SEHNR and CDR2 is FQNEAQ in the germline V gene (reference sequence). This chain's CDR3 is CASSPRLAGGFGNTGELFF. The CDR3 DNA follows: TGTGCCAGCAGCCCGAGACTAGCGGGAGGGTTTGGAAACACCGGGGAGCTGTTTTTT.

The chain combines TRBV27 with TRBJ1-4; 7 positions agree with TRBD1. CDR1 and CDR2 from the germline V gene are MNHEY and SMNVEV (reference sequence). Losses at the gene ends were 5 bases for V and 5 bases for J; bases not matched to a gene: 2. CDR3 length: 13 residues. In DNA, the CDR3 is TGTGCCAGCAGTATACAGGGGAATGAAAAACTGTTTTTT. Protein: CASSIQGNEKLFF.

The J gene is TRBJ1-3, the V gene TRBV28; the D gene is possibly TRBD1 (5 bases). The CDR3 covers 12 residues. Germline V gene lookup returns CDR1 MDHEN and CDR2 SYDVKM. Trimming left V 6 bases short and J 8 bases short, with 11 bases between. CDR3 sequence (DNA): TGTGCCAGCAGCCCCTGGGGGGACACCATATATTTT. Its translation is CASSPWGDTIYF.

The V gene is TRBV5-5, the J gene TRBJ2-3; tentatively, D is TRBD2 (6 bases). V was trimmed by 0 bases and J by 2 bases, leaving 10 bases between them. Germline CDR1 is SGHKS and CDR2 is YYEKEE (reference sequence). The CDR3 consists of 15 residues. CDR3 bases: TGTGCCAGCAGCTTGGGGGACTTTGTCACAGATACGCAGTATTTT. It specifies CASSLGDFVTDTQYF.

This chain connects TRBV5-5 to TRBJ2-1; TRBD1 matches 11 bases. CDR1 is SGHKS and CDR2 is YYEKEE in the germline V gene (reference sequence). CDR3 length: 16 residues. V was clipped by 0 bases and J by 3 bases; unmatched bases: 2. The DNA for the CDR3 is TGTGCCAGCAGCTTGGAGGGACAGGGGGGCTACAATGAGCAGTTCTTC. Translation: CASSLEGQGGYNEQFF.